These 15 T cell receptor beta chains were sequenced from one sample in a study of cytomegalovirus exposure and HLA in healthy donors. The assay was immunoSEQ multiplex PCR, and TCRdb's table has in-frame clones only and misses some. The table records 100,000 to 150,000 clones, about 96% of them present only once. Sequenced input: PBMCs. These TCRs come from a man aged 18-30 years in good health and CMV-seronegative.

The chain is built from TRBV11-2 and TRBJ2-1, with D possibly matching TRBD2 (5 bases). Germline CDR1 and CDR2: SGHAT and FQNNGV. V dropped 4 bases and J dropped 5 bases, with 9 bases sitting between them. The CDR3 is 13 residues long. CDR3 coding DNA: TGTGCCAGCAGCTCCGGACTGAACAATGAGCAGTTCTTC. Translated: CASSSGLNNEQFF.

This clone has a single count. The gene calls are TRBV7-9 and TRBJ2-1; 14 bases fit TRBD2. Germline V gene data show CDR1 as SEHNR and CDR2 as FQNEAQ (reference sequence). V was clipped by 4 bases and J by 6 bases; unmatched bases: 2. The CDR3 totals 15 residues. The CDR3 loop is CASSYGLAGGNEQFF. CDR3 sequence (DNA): TGTGCCAGCAGCTATGGACTAGCGGGAGGCAATGAGCAGTTCTTC.

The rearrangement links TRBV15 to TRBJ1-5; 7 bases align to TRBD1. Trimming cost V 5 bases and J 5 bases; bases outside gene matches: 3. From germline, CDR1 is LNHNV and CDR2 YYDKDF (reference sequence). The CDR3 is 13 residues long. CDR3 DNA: TGTGCCACCAGCTCGGACAGGTATCAGCCCCAGCATTTT. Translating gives CATSSDRYQPQHF.

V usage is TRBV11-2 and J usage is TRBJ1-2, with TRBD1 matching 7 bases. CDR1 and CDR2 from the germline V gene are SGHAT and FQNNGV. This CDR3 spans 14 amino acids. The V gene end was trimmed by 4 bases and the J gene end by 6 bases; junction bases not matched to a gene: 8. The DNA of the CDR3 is TGTGCCAGCAGCTCTTCGGACAGGCTGGATGGCTACACCTTC. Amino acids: CASSSSDRLDGYTF.

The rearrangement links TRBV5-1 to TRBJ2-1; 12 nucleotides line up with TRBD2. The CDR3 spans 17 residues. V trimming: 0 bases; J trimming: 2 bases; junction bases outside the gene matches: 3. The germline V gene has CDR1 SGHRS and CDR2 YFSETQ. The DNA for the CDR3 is TGCGCCAGCAGCTTGGGGTCTAGCGGGAGGGCCTACAATGAGCAGTTCTTC. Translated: CASSLGSSGRAYNEQFF.

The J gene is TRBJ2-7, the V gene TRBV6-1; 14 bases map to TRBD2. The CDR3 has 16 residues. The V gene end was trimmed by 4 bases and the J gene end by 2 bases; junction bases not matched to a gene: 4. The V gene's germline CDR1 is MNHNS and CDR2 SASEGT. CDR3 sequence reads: CASSGGLAGVPYEQYF. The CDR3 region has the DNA TGTGCCAGCAGTGGGGGACTAGCGGGAGTACCCTACGAGCAGTACTTC.

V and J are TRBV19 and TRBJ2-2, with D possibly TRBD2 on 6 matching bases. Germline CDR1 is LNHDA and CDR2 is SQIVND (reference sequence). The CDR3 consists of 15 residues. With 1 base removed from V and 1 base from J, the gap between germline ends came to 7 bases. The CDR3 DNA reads TGTGCCAGTAGTATAGGTAGCGGGAACACCGGGGAGCTGTTTTTT. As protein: CASSIGSGNTGELFF.

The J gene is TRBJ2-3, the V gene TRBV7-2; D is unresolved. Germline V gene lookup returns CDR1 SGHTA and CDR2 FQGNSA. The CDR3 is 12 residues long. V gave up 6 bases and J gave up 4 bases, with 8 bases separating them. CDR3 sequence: CASSPAADTQYF. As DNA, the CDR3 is TGTGCCAGCAGTCCGGCGGCAGATACGCAGTATTTT.

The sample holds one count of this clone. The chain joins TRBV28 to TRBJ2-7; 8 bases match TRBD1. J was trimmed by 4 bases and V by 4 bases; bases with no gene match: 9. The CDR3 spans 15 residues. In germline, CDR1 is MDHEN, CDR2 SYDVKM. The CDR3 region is CASSSTGVPGYEQYF. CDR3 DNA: TGTGCCAGCAGTTCGACAGGGGTCCCAGGGTACGAGCAGTACTTC.

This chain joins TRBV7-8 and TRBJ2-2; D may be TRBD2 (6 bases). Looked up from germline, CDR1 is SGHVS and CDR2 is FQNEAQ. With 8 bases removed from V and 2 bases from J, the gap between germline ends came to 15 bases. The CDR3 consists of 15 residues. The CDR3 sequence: CASRLGGSNTGELFF. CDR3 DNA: TGTGCCAGCCGTCTTGGGGGGAGTAACACCGGGGAGCTGTTTTTT.

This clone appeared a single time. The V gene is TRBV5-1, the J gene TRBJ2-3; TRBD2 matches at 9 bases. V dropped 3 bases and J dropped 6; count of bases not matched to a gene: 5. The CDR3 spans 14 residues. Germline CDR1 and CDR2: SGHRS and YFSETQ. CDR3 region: CASSSRLAADTQYF. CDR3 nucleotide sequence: TGCGCCAGCAGCTCCAGACTAGCGGCTGATACGCAGTATTTT.

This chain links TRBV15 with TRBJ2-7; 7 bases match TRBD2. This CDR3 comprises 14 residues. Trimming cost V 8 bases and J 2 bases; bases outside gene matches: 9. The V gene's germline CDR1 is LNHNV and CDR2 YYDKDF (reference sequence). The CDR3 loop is CATGAGRGTYEQYF. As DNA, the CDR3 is TGTGCCACCGGAGCAGGGCGGGGGACCTACGAGCAGTACTTC.

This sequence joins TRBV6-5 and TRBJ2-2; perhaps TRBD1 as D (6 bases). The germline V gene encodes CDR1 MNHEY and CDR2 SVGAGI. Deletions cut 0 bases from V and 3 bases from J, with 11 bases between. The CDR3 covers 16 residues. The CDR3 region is CASSYSTQGHTGELFF. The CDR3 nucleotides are TGTGCCAGCAGTTACTCGACTCAGGGGCACACCGGGGAGCTGTTTTTT.

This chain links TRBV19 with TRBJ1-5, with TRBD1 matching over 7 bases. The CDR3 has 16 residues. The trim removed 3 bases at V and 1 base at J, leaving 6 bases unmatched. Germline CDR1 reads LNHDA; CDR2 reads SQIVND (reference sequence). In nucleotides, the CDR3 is TGTGCCAGTAGTATCCTGGGGACAGCGAGCAATCAGCCCCAGCATTTT. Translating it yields CASSILGTASNQPQHF.

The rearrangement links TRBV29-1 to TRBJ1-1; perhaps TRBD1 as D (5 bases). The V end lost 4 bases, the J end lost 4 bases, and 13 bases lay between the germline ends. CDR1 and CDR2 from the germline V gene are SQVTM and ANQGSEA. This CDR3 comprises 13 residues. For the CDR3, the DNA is TGCAGCGTTGGCAAGGGGTTGGGCACTGAAGCTTTCTTT. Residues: CSVGKGLGTEAFF.